These 16 T cell receptor beta chains were sequenced from one sample in a study of CD8+ T cells in alopecia areata. cDNA prepared by RNA extraction and subsequent reverse transcription served as the template for sequencing. Repertoires were generated with immunoSEQ multiplex PCR, while TCRdb's copy carries only in-frame clones and drops some. Altogether about 270,000 clones are present, 60% being singletons, with the ten largest covering more than 0.85%. Noted treatment: oral pan-JAK inhibitor, 5-10 mg twice daily. The sequencing here drew on CD4+ T cells sorted from blood, taken at roughly week 52, from a patient treated with tofacitinib. The receptors come from a human donor with alopecia areata.

The rearrangement joins TRBV5-4 to TRBJ2-5; 7 nucleotides line up with TRBD1. Losses at the gene ends were 1 base for V and 5 bases for J; bases not matched to a gene: 11. Germline CDR1 is SGHNT and CDR2 is YYREEE (reference sequence). The CDR3 extends over 16 amino acids. CDR3 sequence reads: CASSLLTGDSDETQYF. CDR3 in DNA: TGTGCCAGCAGCTTGTTAACAGGGGACAGTGATGAGACCCAGTACTTC.

This sequence joins TRBV29-1 and TRBJ2-7, with 9 bases matching TRBD1. V trimming: 7 bases; J trimming: 4 bases; junction bases outside the gene matches: 5. CDR3 size: 12 residues. Germline V CDR1 and CDR2: SQVTM, ANQGSEA. CDR3 DNA: TGCAGCGGGGGACAGGGCACGTACGAGCAGTACTTC. Residues: CSGGQGTYEQYF.

This chain connects TRBV30 to TRBJ1-1, with D possibly TRBD1 on 6 matching bases. Trimming left V 3 bases short and J 5 bases short, with 13 bases between. The CDR3 runs to 13 residues. Germline loops: CDR1 GTSNPN, CDR2 SVGIG (reference sequence). The CDR3 coding sequence is TGTGCCTGGAGGACAGGCGCTCGGACTGAAGCTTTCTTT. Protein sequence: CAWRTGARTEAFF.

This clone showed up just once. CDR3 in amino acids: CASSSPGQPQHF. The DNA for the CDR3 is TGTGCCAGCAGCTCCCCAGGCCAGCCCCAGCATTTT. This rearrangement joins TRBV7-6 to TRBJ1-5; D call uncertain. Germline V CDR1 and CDR2: SGHVS, FNYEAQ. The CDR3 sequence is 12 residues long. Trimming took 4 bases from V and 7 from J, leaving 8 bases between them.

The V and J genes are TRBV16 and TRBJ1-2; a possible D gene is TRBD1 (5 bases). Germline values: CDR1 KGHSY, CDR2 FQNENV. There are 13 residues in the CDR3. Trimming shortened V by 4 bases and J by 8 bases, and 14 bases separated the two germline ends. As DNA, the CDR3 is TGTGCCAGCAGCCCTCGCAGGGAAGAAGGCTACACCTTC. It codes for CASSPRREEGYTF. Looking up the rest from reference TRBV16 and TRBJ1-2 gives the full variable domain: GEEVAQTPKHLVRGEGQKAKLYCAPIKGHSYVFWYQQVLKNEFKFLISFQNENVFDETGMPKERFSAKCLPNSPCSLEIQATKLEDSAVYFCASSPRREEGYTFGSGTRLTVV.

The chain couples TRBV27 to TRBJ2-7; D tentatively fits TRBD1 or TRBD2 (5 bases each). Trimming removed 3 bases at V and 3 bases at J, with 12 bases between. The CDR3 sequence is 14 residues long. Germline V gene sequence: CDR1 MNHEY, CDR2 SMNVEV (reference sequence). CDR3 amino acids: CASSFRRGGYEQYF. Written as DNA, the CDR3 is TGTGCCAGCAGTTTTCGACGTGGGGGCTACGAGCAGTACTTC.

This clone turned up a few times. The chain carries TRBV29-1 and TRBJ1-1; D might be TRBD1 (6 bases). Trimming shortened V by 7 bases and J by 5 bases, and 23 bases separated the two germline ends. Germline V CDR1 and CDR2: SQVTM, ANQGSEA. The CDR3 runs to 15 residues. The CDR3, as DNA: TGCAGCGCCTCGGGAGGGGGGGGCGGTACGACTGAAGCTTTCTTT. It translates to CSASGGGGGTTEAFF. Looking up the rest from reference TRBV29-1 and TRBJ1-1 gives the full variable domain: SAVISQKPSRDICQRGTSLTIQCQVDSQVTMMFWYRQQPGQSLTLIATANQGSEATYESGFVIDKFPISRPNLTFSTLTVSNMSPEDSSIYLCSASGGGGGTTEAFFGQGTRLTVV.

This chain uses TRBV7-8 with TRBJ1-1; no reliable D call. The V and J ends lost 7 bases and 1 base respectively, with 10 bases between them. Germline V gene lookup returns CDR1 SGHVS and CDR2 FQNEAQ. CDR3 length: 13 amino acids. The CDR3 DNA follows: TGTGCCAGCATAGCAAGGTGGAACACTGAAGCTTTCTTT. It codes for CASIARWNTEAFF.

This chain uses TRBV25-1 with TRBJ2-7; no firm D call. This CDR3 contains 15 residues. CDR1 is MGHDK and CDR2 is SYGVNS in the germline V gene. V lost 2 bases to trimming and J lost 3 bases, with 14 bases between them. Here the CDR3 DNA reads TGTGCCAGCAGTGAAACGTTGGGTAGTAGCTACGAGCAGTACTTC. This translates into CASSETLGSSYEQYF.

This clone was seen a few times. The chain joins TRBV7-9 to TRBJ1-1, with D possibly matching TRBD1 (6 bases). From germline, CDR1 is SEHNR and CDR2 FQNEAQ (reference sequence). The length of the CDR3 is 14 residues. With 2 bases removed from V and 11 bases from J, the gap between germline ends came to 18 bases. For the CDR3, the DNA is TGTGCCAGCAGCTTACAGGGGTCCTCGAAGGAGGCTTTCTTT. Encoded protein: CASSLQGSSKEAFF.

J is TRBJ2-1 and V is TRBV5-1; D gene uncertain. The CDR3 length is 13 residues. V lost 4 bases and J lost 9, with 14 bases in between. Germline V gene data show CDR1 as SGHRS and CDR2 as YFSETQ. The CDR3 coding sequence is TGCGCCAGCAGCGGTTCCTATAGGGTTGAGCAGTTCTTC. Protein: CASSGSYRVEQFF. Complete variable domain (other parts from reference TRBV5-1 and TRBJ2-1): KAGVTQTPRYLIKTRGQQVTLSCSPISGHRSVSWYQQTPGQGLQFLFEYFSETQRNKGNFPGRFSGRQFSNSRSEMNVSTLELGDSALYLCASSGSYRVEQFFGPGTRLTVL.

The chain links TRBV30 to TRBJ1-1; the D is unclear. Per the germline V gene, CDR1 is GTSNPN and CDR2 is SVGIG (reference sequence). V was cut by 3 bases and J by 5 bases, with 16 bases left in between. The CDR3 sequence is 14 residues long. CDR3: CAWSGEYTKTEAFF. In nucleotides, the CDR3 is TGTGCCTGGAGCGGAGAATACACAAAGACTGAAGCTTTCTTT.

This chain links TRBV30 with TRBJ2-7; D may be TRBD1 or TRBD2 (6 bases each). V was shortened by 2 bases and J by 5 bases, with 16 bases between the two germline ends. The germline V gene has CDR1 GTSNPN and CDR2 SVGIG (reference sequence). This CDR3 spans 14 amino acids. CDR3 DNA sequence: TGTGCCTGGAGTACATTTGTGGGGGGCCACGAGCAGTACTTC. Translated, it gives CAWSTFVGGHEQYF.

Points on this clone: Within the sample, other DNA sequences also encode this same CDR3. The chain links TRBV7-8 to TRBJ2-1; D remains ambiguous. Trimming pared 0 bases from V and 4 bases from J, leaving 1 base between. Germline V CDR1 and CDR2: SGHVS, FQNEAQ. The CDR3 has 12 amino acids. CDR3 nucleotides: TGTGCCAGCAGCTTAGCGTACAATGAGCAGTTCTTC. It codes for CASSLAYNEQFF.

This sequence joins TRBV30 and TRBJ1-3; 8 bases are a match to TRBD1. The CDR3 is 13 amino acids. CDR1 GTSNPN and CDR2 SVGIG come from the germline V gene (reference sequence). The V segment lost 4 bases and the J segment 6 bases; nucleotides outside the gene matches: 5. The CDR3 loop reads CAWTGTGENTIYF. In DNA, the CDR3 is TGTGCCTGGACCGGGACAGGAGAAAACACCATATATTTT.

Points on this clone: The junction shows a germline mismatch at one end, possibly a read error. The chain is built from TRBV7-9 and TRBJ1-2, with TRBD1 matching over 9 bases. The CDR3 totals 11 residues. Germline values: CDR1 SEHNR, CDR2 FQNEAQ (reference sequence). In nucleotides, the CDR3 is TGTGCCAGCAGCCAGGGGACAGGGAGGAACTTC. This sequence encodes CASSQGTGRNF. Using reference TRBV7-9 and TRBJ1-2 for the parts outside the CDR3, the full variable domain is DTGVSQNPRHKITKRGQNVTFRCDPISEHNRLYWYRQTLGQGPEFLTYFQNEAQLEKSRLLSDRFSAERPKGSFSTLEIQRTEQGDSAMYLCASSQGTGRNFGSGTRLTVV.